The clone carrying this T cell receptor (beta chain) was counted many times. V was clipped by 5 bases and J by 5 bases, with 13 bases between them. CDR3 length: 13 residues. From germline, CDR1 is SGHRS and CDR2 YFSETQ. These data belong to a study of T-cell reconstitution after alpha-beta-depleted transplantation in children. Preparation of the TCRbeta library used unique molecular identifiers. TCRdb redid the calling of the PCR reads with MiXCR, one entry per CDR3 protein. The data show around 96,000 distinct CDR3 sequences, approximately 12% seen once. Sequencing was performed on PBMCs from the stem cell graft donor, taken from the stem cell graft. The source is a human donor who donated a stem cell graft to a child with inherited bone marrow failure. The genes are TRBV5-1 and TRBJ2-5, with D hard to call. The CDR3 DNA reads as TGCGCCAGCAGTCCGGCCCCTCAGGAGACCCAGTACTTC. Translated, it gives CASSPAPQETQYF.